This paragraph reports one T cell receptor beta chain. This record belongs to a study of blood T cell repertoires in COVID-19. Clones were sequenced by immunoSEQ multiplex PCR, and TCRdb holds only the in-frame ones, with some missing. The repertoire holds tens of thousands of clones, with less than 90% as singletons. The TCR comes from a human donor with acute or convalescent COVID-19. The donor label of this sample is uncertain. Sequencing input: peripheral blood.

The CDR3 bases are TGTGCCACCAGCAGAGATGGAGGGCGGGACACCGGGGAGCTGTTTTTT. This gives the protein CATSRDGGRDTGELFF. V and J are TRBV15 and TRBJ2-2; D possibly corresponds to TRBD2 (6 bases). CDR1 LNHNV and CDR2 YYDKDF come from the germline V gene (reference sequence). The CDR3 has 16 amino acids. V was cut by 0 bases and J by 3 bases, with 11 bases left in between.